A selection of T cell receptor beta chains follows, all from one sample in a study of CD4 T cells in relation to SARS-CoV-2 and coronaviruses. Sequencing used immunoSEQ multiplex PCR; TCRdb keeps in-frame clones, though not all of them. The sample lists more than 50,000 clones; roughly 90% were seen once. The source material was memory CD4+ T cells from PBMCs. The receptors were sampled from a human donor in good health. The CDR3 runs from the conserved cysteine through the conserved F or W. A D gene is named only where the DNA matches it firmly.

D | J | V | CDR3
- | TRBJ1-5 | TRBV9 | CASSVGGTSNQPQHF
TRBD2 | TRBJ2-5 | TRBV14 | CASSQGLAGGETQYF
TRBD1 | TRBJ2-7 | TRBV27 | CASSRIKGQGISYEQYF
- | TRBJ2-3 | TRBV9 | CASSEGGYTQYF
- | TRBJ2-7 | TRBV28 | CASSWGANEQYF
- | TRBJ1-5 | TRBV21-1 | CASTNLPRNDSNQPQHF
TRBD1 | TRBJ1-6 | TRBV25-1 | CASSGLTGSNSPLHF
TRBD2 | TRBJ2-3 | TRBV9 | CASSKVGGLGTDTQYF
- | TRBJ2-7 | TRBV6-6 | CASSYVTTPGIYEQYF
TRBD2 | TRBJ2-2 | TRBV11-3 | CASSLAGSGDTGELFF